Listed below are T cell receptor beta chains from one sample, sequenced in a study of regulatory T cells in long-lasting Graves disease. TCRdb re-analysed the multiplex PCR reads in MiXCR, keeping a single row per CDR3 protein. The sample carries roughly 420,000 distinct CDR3 sequences, 14% recorded once. These data are also associated with another study on T cells in Graves' hyperthyroidism and ophthalmopathy.

The source was peripheral blood mononuclear cells (PBMCs), collected at new diagnosis, from a patient treated with antithyroid drugs. These receptors all stem from a woman aged 45-59 years with Graves disease. Each CDR3 is given with its conserved first and last residue. D genes are given only for firm matches. Size is omitted from some rows. Given values are once, few, many or a class for expanded clones.

length: 15; D: TRBD1; size: many; V: TRBV2; J: TRBJ1-2; CDR3: CASSTRQGTVYGYTF; DNA: TGTGCCAGCAGTACTCGACAGGGAACTGTCTATGGCTACACCTTC
length: 16; D: TRBD2; size: medium-sized; V: TRBV2; J: TRBJ2-1; CDR3: CASSEASGSLDNEQFF; DNA: TGTGCCAGCAGTGAGGCTAGCGGGAGTCTGGACAATGAGCAGTTCTTC
length: 14; D: .; size: many; V: TRBV4-1; J: TRBJ2-1; CDR3: CASSPSVLYNEQFF; DNA: TGCGCCAGCAGCCCCTCCGTGCTCTACAATGAGCAGTTCTTC
length: 15; D: TRBD2; size: many; V: TRBV7-9; J: TRBJ2-1; CDR3: CASSPLAGGYNEQFF; DNA: TGTGCCAGCAGCCCCCTAGCGGGAGGCTACAATGAGCAGTTCTTC
length: 17; D: .; size: few; V: TRBV6-1; J: TRBJ1-3; CDR3: CASGPIYDSLSGNTIYF; DNA: TGTGCCAGCGGTCCTATATACGACAGCCTCTCTGGAAACACCATATATTTT
length: 13; D: .; size: .; V: TRBV19; J: TRBJ1-1; CDR3: CASRGGSNTEAFF; DNA: TGTGCCAGTAGGGGGGGAAGCAACACTGAAGCTTTCTTT
length: 17; D: .; size: few; V: TRBV6-1; J: TRBJ2-3; CDR3: CASSERGRGISTDTQYF; DNA: TGTGCCAGCAGTGAAAGGGGACGGGGGATCAGCACAGATACGCAGTATTTT
length: 16; D: TRBD2; size: .; V: TRBV5-1; J: TRBJ2-5; CDR3: CASSTSTSGLQETQYF; DNA: TGCGCCAGCAGCACTTCGACTAGCGGGCTCCAAGAGACCCAGTACTTC
length: 11; D: .; size: many; V: TRBV2; J: TRBJ1-6; CDR3: CASSADSHLNF; DNA: TGTGCCAGCAGCGCGGACAGTCACCTAAACTTT
length: 15; D: .; size: many; V: TRBV28; J: TRBJ1-2; CDR3: CASISDRGTVYGYTF; DNA: TGTGCCAGCATCTCCGATCGCGGGACCGTCTATGGCTACACCTTC
length: 14; D: TRBD2; size: many; V: TRBV27; J: TRBJ2-1; CDR3: CASRKLGLAEEQFF; DNA: TGTGCCAGCAGAAAGCTGGGACTAGCGGAAGAGCAGTTCTTC
length: 13; D: .; size: .; V: TRBV19; J: TRBJ2-7; CDR3: CASSHGGVPEQYF; DNA: TGTGCCAGTAGTCATGGAGGGGTCCCCGAGCAGTACTTC
length: 16; D: TRBD2; size: many; V: TRBV27; J: TRBJ2-1; CDR3: CASSFLSGSIVNEQFF; DNA: TGTGCCAGCAGTTTCCTTAGCGGGAGCATTGTCAATGAGCAGTTCTTC
length: 12; D: .; size: few; V: TRBV11-2; J: TRBJ2-3; CDR3: CASSPDSRTQYF; DNA: TGTGCCAGCAGCCCTGACAGTCGTACGCAGTATTTT
length: 16; D: TRBD2; size: many; V: TRBV2; J: TRBJ2-1; CDR3: CASTAGLAGVLDEQFF; DNA: TGTGCCAGCACCGCGGGACTAGCGGGAGTACTCGATGAGCAGTTCTTC
length: 15; D: .; size: .; V: TRBV2; J: TRBJ1-1; CDR3: CASSIRQVPNTEAFF; DNA: TGTGCCAGCAGTATCCGACAGGTCCCCAACACTGAAGCTTTCTTT
length: 16; D: TRBD2; size: many; V: TRBV12-3/TRBV12-4; J: TRBJ2-1; CDR3: CASSETGGRARDEQFF; DNA: TGTGCCAGCAGCGAAACGGGCGGGAGGGCCCGGGATGAGCAGTTCTTC
length: 15; D: .; size: many; V: TRBV9; J: TRBJ1-1; CDR3: CASSVDEDMNTEAFF; DNA: TGTGCCAGCAGCGTAGATGAAGACATGAACACTGAAGCTTTCTTT
length: 14; D: .; size: many; V: TRBV30; J: TRBJ2-5; CDR3: CAWSEGAGSETQYF; DNA: TGTGCCTGGAGTGAAGGGGCGGGATCAGAGACCCAGTACTTC
length: 16; D: .; size: few; V: TRBV3-1; J: TRBJ2-2; CDR3: CASSRWDTSNTGELFF; DNA: TGTGCCAGCAGCCGTTGGGATACGTCGAACACCGGGGAGCTGTTTTTT
length: 16; D: .; size: few; V: TRBV6-1; J: TRBJ1-4; CDR3: CASSPWQVPTNEKLFF; DNA: TGTGCCAGCAGTCCCTGGCAGGTCCCAACTAATGAAAAACTGTTTTTT
length: 16; D: .; size: many; V: TRBV20-1; J: TRBJ1-1; CDR3: CSAKNWGQSMNTEAFF; DNA: TGCAGTGCCAAAAATTGGGGACAATCCATGAACACTGAAGCTTTCTTT
length: 17; D: .; size: many; V: TRBV30; J: TRBJ1-3; CDR3: CAWSVHPGQRSGNTIYF; DNA: TGTGCCTGGAGTGTACACCCCGGACAGCGCTCTGGAAACACCATATATTTT
length: 16; D: TRBD1; size: few; V: TRBV28; J: TRBJ2-7; CDR3: CVSSLEGQGFSYEQYF; DNA: TGTGTCAGCAGTTTAGAGGGACAGGGGTTCTCCTACGAGCAGTACTTC
length: 18; D: TRBD2; size: many; V: TRBV14; J: TRBJ2-5; CDR3: CASETPSGRILPQETQYF; DNA: TGTGCCAGCGAGACGCCTAGCGGGAGAATTCTACCCCAAGAGACCCAGTACTTC
length: 13; D: TRBD1; size: .; V: TRBV29-1; J: TRBJ1-5; CDR3: CSVAGQGNQPQHF; DNA: TGCAGCGTAGCGGGACAGGGAAATCAGCCCCAGCATTTT
length: 16; D: .; size: many; V: TRBV7-8; J: TRBJ1-6; CDR3: CASRMLGSSYNSPLHF; DNA: TGTGCCAGCAGAATGCTGGGGAGCTCCTATAATTCACCCCTCCACTTT
length: 11; D: .; size: many; V: TRBV20-1; J: TRBJ2-7; CDR3: CSAALFAEQYF; DNA: TGCAGTGCTGCTCTGTTCGCCGAGCAGTACTTC
length: 15; D: TRBD1; size: many; V: TRBV5-1; J: TRBJ1-2; CDR3: CASSLGTGESYGYTF; DNA: TGCGCCAGCAGCCTGGGGACAGGGGAGTCTTATGGCTACACCTTC
length: 14; D: TRBD1; size: many; V: TRBV28; J: TRBJ1-6; CDR3: CASSGTANNSPLHF; DNA: TGTGCCAGCTCCGGGACAGCTAATAATTCACCCCTCCACTTT
length: 17; D: TRBD1; size: few; V: TRBV5-1; J: TRBJ2-5; CDR3: CASSLQRGRGHQETQYF; DNA: TGCGCCAGCAGCCTCCAGAGAGGCAGGGGGCACCAAGAGACCCAGTACTTC
length: 16; D: .; size: few; V: TRBV7-9; J: TRBJ2-5; CDR3: CASGPIWGRGSETQYF; DNA: TGTGCCAGCGGCCCCATATGGGGCAGGGGTTCAGAGACCCAGTACTTC
length: 16; D: TRBD1; size: many; V: TRBV28; J: TRBJ2-7; CDR3: CASSSHGTGSPYEQYF; DNA: TGTGCCAGCAGTTCCCACGGGACAGGGAGTCCCTACGAGCAGTACTTC
length: 13; D: .; size: .; V: TRBV29-1; J: TRBJ2-7; CDR3: CSVRLGSSYEQYF; DNA: TGCAGCGTTCGGCTAGGGTCCTCCTACGAGCAGTACTTC
length: 15; D: TRBD2; size: many; V: TRBV28; J: TRBJ2-7; CDR3: CASSSPPTSGYEQYF; DNA: TGTGCCAGCAGTTCCCCCCCGACTAGCGGCTACGAGCAGTACTTC
length: 13; D: .; size: many; V: TRBV20-1; J: TRBJ1-5; CDR3: CSARGGSSQPQHF; DNA: TGCAGTGCTAGAGGTGGGAGCTCTCAGCCCCAGCATTTT
length: 17; D: TRBD1; size: many; V: TRBV4-1; J: TRBJ1-6; CDR3: CASSQGRGWSYNSPLHF; DNA: TGCGCCAGCAGCCAAGGCAGGGGGTGGTCCTATAATTCACCCCTCCACTTT
length: 15; D: TRBD2; size: many; V: TRBV28; J: TRBJ2-7; CDR3: CASSTPTGGGYEQYF; DNA: TGTGCCAGCAGTACACCCACGGGAGGGGGCTACGAGCAGTACTTC
length: 16; D: .; size: many; V: TRBV28; J: TRBJ2-1; CDR3: CASRTIAGMVGNEQFF; DNA: TGTGCCAGCAGAACGATCGCGGGTATGGTAGGAAATGAGCAGTTCTTC
length: 11; D: .; size: many; V: TRBV30; J: TRBJ2-7; CDR3: CAWTGEDEQYF; DNA: TGTGCCTGGACGGGGGAGGACGAGCAGTACTTC
length: 18; D: TRBD1; size: few; V: TRBV4-1; J: TRBJ2-3; CDR3: CASSQAYPGTGGLDTQYF; DNA: TGCGCCAGCAGCCAAGCCTATCCCGGGACAGGGGGCTTAGATACGCAGTATTTT